This TCR beta chain was sequenced for a study of OX40 agonist ivuxolimab in advanced cancers. Study overall: The dose-escalation group included hepatocellular carcinoma, melanoma, renal cell carcinoma and head and neck cancer. Earlier treatment with anti-PD-1, anti-PD-L1 or anti-CTLA-4 was permitted, and around 43% had received some. Study results and limitations: Expanded clones were, on average, more numerous in CD8+ T cells than in CD4+. At 0.1 to 3.0 mg/kg and by week 6, CD4+ and CD8+ T cells in the blood had expanded clonally.

Using immunoSEQ multiplex PCR, the repertoire was profiled, and TCRdb retains in-frame clones only, with some absent. The sample carries 76,000 or so clones, about 88% recorded once. This clone was detected a few times. Antigen unknown. The germline CDR1 and CDR2 sequences are SGHAT and FQNNGV. This CDR3 has 15 residues. V lost 4 bases to trimming and J lost 1 base, with 13 bases between them. This sequence originates from an adult with an advanced solid tumor such as melanoma, head and neck, liver or kidney cancer. This specimen was CD4+ or CD8+ T cells sorted from blood, taken in a trial of the OX40 agonist ivuxolimab. This chain links TRBV11-2 with TRBJ1-1, with a weak D call TRBD1 (5 bases). The CDR3 is CASSSLRTKNTEAFF. DNA for the CDR3: TGTGCCAGCAGCTCCCTCAGGACAAAGAACACTGAAGCTTTCTTT.